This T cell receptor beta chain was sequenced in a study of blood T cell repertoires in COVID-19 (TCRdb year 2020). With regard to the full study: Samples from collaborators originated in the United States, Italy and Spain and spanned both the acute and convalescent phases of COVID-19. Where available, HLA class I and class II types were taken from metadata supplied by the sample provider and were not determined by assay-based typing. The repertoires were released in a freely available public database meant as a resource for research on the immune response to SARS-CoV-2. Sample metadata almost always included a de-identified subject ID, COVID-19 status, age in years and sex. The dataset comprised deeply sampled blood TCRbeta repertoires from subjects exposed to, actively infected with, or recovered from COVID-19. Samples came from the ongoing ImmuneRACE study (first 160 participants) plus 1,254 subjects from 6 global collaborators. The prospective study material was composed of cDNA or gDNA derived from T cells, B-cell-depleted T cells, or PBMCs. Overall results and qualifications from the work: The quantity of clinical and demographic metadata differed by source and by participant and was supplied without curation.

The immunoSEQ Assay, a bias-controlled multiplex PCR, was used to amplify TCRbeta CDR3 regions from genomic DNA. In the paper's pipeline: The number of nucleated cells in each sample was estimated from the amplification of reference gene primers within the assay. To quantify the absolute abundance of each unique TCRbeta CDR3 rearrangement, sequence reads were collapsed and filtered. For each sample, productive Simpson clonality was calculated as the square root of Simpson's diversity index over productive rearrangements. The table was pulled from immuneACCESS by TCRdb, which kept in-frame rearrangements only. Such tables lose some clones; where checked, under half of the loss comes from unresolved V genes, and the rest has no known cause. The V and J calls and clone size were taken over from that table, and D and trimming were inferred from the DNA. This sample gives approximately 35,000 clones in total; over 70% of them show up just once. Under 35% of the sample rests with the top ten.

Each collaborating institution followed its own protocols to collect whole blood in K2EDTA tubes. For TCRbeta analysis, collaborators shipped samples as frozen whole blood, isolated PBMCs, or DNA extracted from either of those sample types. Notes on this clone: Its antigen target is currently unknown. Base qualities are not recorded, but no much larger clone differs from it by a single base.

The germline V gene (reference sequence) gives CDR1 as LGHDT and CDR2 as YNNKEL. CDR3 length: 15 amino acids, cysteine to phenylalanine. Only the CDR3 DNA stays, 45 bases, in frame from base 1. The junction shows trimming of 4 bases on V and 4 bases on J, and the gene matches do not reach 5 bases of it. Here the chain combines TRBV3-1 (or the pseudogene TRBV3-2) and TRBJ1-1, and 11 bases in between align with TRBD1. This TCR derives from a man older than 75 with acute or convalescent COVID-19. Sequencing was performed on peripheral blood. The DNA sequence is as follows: TGTGCCAGCAGCCGCACCGGGACAGGGGGCACTGAAGCTTTCTTT. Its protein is CASSRTGTGGTEAFF.